These 27 T cell receptor beta chains share one sample of origin, sequenced in a study of PD-1 blockade in classical Hodgkin lymphoma. Brentuximab vedotin exposure varied, and every patient relapsed after autologous stem cell transplantation. Here immunoSEQ multiplex PCR was the method, and the copy in TCRdb shows in-frame clones only, minus some. Of about 50,000 clones listed, about three quarters are singletons. Sequenced material: peripheral blood mononuclear cells (PBMCs), taken at baseline. Receptors originate from a human donor with classical Hodgkin lymphoma.

The rearrangement links TRBV28 to TRBJ1-2; 7 bases fit TRBD1. Germline CDR1 is MDHEN and CDR2 is SYDVKM. Losses at the gene ends were 6 bases for V and 2 bases for J; bases not matched to a gene: 12. The CDR3 sequence is 16 residues long. The CDR3 DNA follows: TGTGCCAGCAGCTACCGGGACAGACTACTAAACTATGGCTACACCTTC. This sequence encodes CASSYRDRLLNYGYTF.

This clone is termed large. The chain uses TRBV19 and TRBJ1-1, with D possibly matching TRBD1 (5 bases). Trimming removed 5 bases at V and 3 bases at J, with 16 bases between. The CDR3 is 15 amino acids. Per germline, CDR1 LNHDA and CDR2 SQIVND (reference sequence). The DNA of the CDR3 is TGTGCCAGTAGTTGGGGGACGGACCCTGACACTGAAGCTTTCTTT. The encoded protein is CASSWGTDPDTEAFF. The variable domain in full, with the rest retrieved from reference TRBV19 and TRBJ1-1, is DGGITQSPKYLFRKEGQNVTLSCEQNLNHDAMYWYRQDPGQGLRLIYYSQIVNDFQKGDIAEGYSVSREKKESFPLTVTSAQKNPTAFYLCASSWGTDPDTEAFFGQGTRLTVV.

The chain uses TRBV27 and TRBJ2-1, with a tentative D call TRBD2 (6 bases). Trimming pared 7 bases from V and 8 bases from J, leaving 15 bases between. CDR3 length equals 13 residues. Germline V gene lookup returns CDR1 MNHEY and CDR2 SMNVEV (reference sequence). The CDR3, as DNA: TGTGCCAGCACCCCATCCGGCGGGGATGAGCAGTTCTTC. Residues: CASTPSGGDEQFF.

CDR3 nucleotide sequence: TGTGCCAGCAGTGAGGCAGGGATCTACGAGCAGTACTTC. It codes for CASSEAGIYEQYF. The J gene is TRBJ2-7, the V gene TRBV6-1; TRBD1 might be the D (5 bases). The V gene's germline CDR1 is MNHNS and CDR2 SASEGT. The V gene lost 3 bases and the J gene lost 3 bases, with 9 bases spanning the gap. The CDR3 contains 13 residues.

V gene TRBV7-9 combines with J gene TRBJ1-4; D is possibly TRBD1 (6 bases). CDR1 SEHNR and CDR2 FQNEAQ come from the germline V gene (reference sequence). The CDR3 has 15 amino acids. The V end was cut by 5 bases, the J end by 3 bases, with 13 bases between. The CDR3 spells CASSIGQSSNEKLFF. DNA of the CDR3: TGTGCCAGCAGCATCGGACAGTCCTCTAATGAAAAACTGTTTTTT.

V is TRBV11-2 and J is TRBJ2-1; 10 bases agree with TRBD2. CDR1 is SGHAT, CDR2 FQNNGV, per germline. V lost 5 bases, J lost 3 bases, and 10 bases stayed unmatched. This CDR3 contains 17 residues. CDR3 bases: TGTGCCAGCAGCAAGGGATTAGCGGGAGGAATCTACAATGAGCAGTTCTTC. Residues: CASSKGLAGGIYNEQFF.

V gene TRBV11-2 combines with J gene TRBJ2-2; D unclear. The germline gives CDR1 SGHAT, CDR2 FQNNGV. Trimming took 8 bases from V and 2 from J, leaving 15 bases between them. The length of the CDR3 is 15 residues. The CDR3 here is CASHPAVGNTGELFF. CDR3 DNA: TGTGCCAGCCACCCGGCGGTCGGAAACACCGGGGAGCTGTTTTTT.

This clone has a handful of counts. The chain links TRBV19 to TRBJ1-5; 8 nucleotides align to TRBD1. Germline CDR1 is LNHDA and CDR2 is SQIVND (reference sequence). The ends lost 4 bases at V and 2 bases at J; junction bases unmatched: 7. The CDR3 loop spans 16 amino acids. As DNA, the CDR3 is TGTGCCAGTAGTAACGCAGGGGGCGCGGGCAATCAGCCCCAGCATTTT. Its protein is CASSNAGGAGNQPQHF.

There are a few counts of this clone. The CDR3 nucleotides read TGTGCCAGCAGTGAAGCCTTCGCGGGCACAGATACGCAGTATTTT. It translates to CASSEAFAGTDTQYF. The chain uses TRBV2 and TRBJ2-3; D is ambiguous. Trimming pared 0 bases from V and 1 base from J, leaving 8 bases between. Per the germline V gene, CDR1 is SNHLY and CDR2 is FYNNEI. This CDR3 comprises 15 residues.

In DNA, the CDR3 is TGTGCCAGTAGTATAGTAAGGGATCCGAATCAGCCCCAGCATTTT. This encodes CASSIVRDPNQPQHF. The V gene is TRBV19, the J gene TRBJ1-5; D unclear. This CDR3 is built from 15 residues. Germline lookup yields CDR1 LNHDA and CDR2 SQIVND (reference sequence). Trimming pared 1 base from V and 4 bases from J, leaving 11 bases between.

The V call is TRBV5-1, the J call TRBJ1-1; TRBD1 matches 9 bases. This CDR3 is built from 15 residues. Germline CDR1 reads SGHRS; CDR2 reads YFSETQ. The junction had 10 bases not matched to a gene; V was cut back by 5 bases and J by 5 bases. The chain's CDR3 is CASRIQGARGTEAFF. The CDR3 DNA sequence: TGCGCCAGCAGGATACAGGGGGCGCGGGGAACTGAAGCTTTCTTT.

The chain couples TRBV15 to TRBJ2-5; D is unclear. The CDR3 runs 14 residues. The ends were cut back, 0 bases at V and 5 bases at J, with 10 bases in the middle. The V gene's germline CDR1 is LNHNV and CDR2 YYDKDF (reference sequence). The CDR3 here is CATSRDRWMETQYF. Here the CDR3 DNA reads TGTGCCACCAGCAGAGATAGGTGGATGGAGACCCAGTACTTC.

The rearrangement joins TRBV27 to TRBJ1-3; D is unclear. The V end lost 5 bases, the J end lost 0 bases, and 17 bases lay between the germline ends. The germline CDR1 and CDR2 sequences are MNHEY and SMNVEV (reference sequence). This CDR3 has 17 amino acids. CDR3 bases: TGTGCCAGCAGTACTATCCGGGATTTAAACTCTGGAAACACCATATATTTT. It is translated as CASSTIRDLNSGNTIYF.

The chain recombines TRBV29-1 with TRBJ2-7; no definite D call. Germline values: CDR1 SQVTM, CDR2 ANQGSEA. The CDR3 covers 13 residues. Trimming stripped 5 bases from V and 1 base from J, with 12 bases between. The CDR3: CSVSLSSSYEQYF. The CDR3 DNA reads TGCAGCGTTTCGTTATCGAGTTCCTACGAGCAGTACTTC.

The CDR3 region is CASTPIGTVSYEQYF. The CDR3 DNA sequence: TGTGCCAGCACCCCCATTGGGACGGTCTCCTACGAGCAGTACTTC. The chain joins TRBV11-2 to TRBJ2-7; D tentatively reads TRBD1 or TRBD2 (5 bases each). CDR3 size: 15 residues. Trimming pared 7 bases from V and 0 bases from J, leaving 16 bases between. CDR1 is SGHAT, CDR2 FQNNGV, per germline.

The chain's CDR3 is CASSEAGGSGNTIYF. CDR3 DNA: TGTGCCAGCAGTGAAGCGGGGGGCTCTGGAAACACCATATATTTT. The rearrangement joins TRBV6-1 to TRBJ1-3, with TRBD1 as a possible D gene (5 bases). CDR1 and CDR2 from the germline V gene are MNHNS and SASEGT. This CDR3 contains 15 residues. The V and J ends lost 0 bases and 0 bases respectively, with 6 bases between them.

The CDR3 DNA reads TGTGCCAGCAGCTTGGTAGGGACAGATACTGGAAACACCATATATTTT. It specifies CASSLVGTDTGNTIYF. V usage is TRBV5-4 and J usage is TRBJ1-3; 7 bases fit TRBD1. Trimming took 0 bases from V and 2 from J; bases not matched to a gene: 5. Per germline, CDR1 SGHNT and CDR2 YYREEE (reference sequence). This CDR3 has 16 residues.

The J gene is TRBJ1-1, the V gene TRBV6-5; perhaps TRBD1 as D (6 bases). Per the germline V gene, CDR1 is MNHEY and CDR2 is SVGAGI. V lost 5 bases to trimming and J lost 3 bases, with 13 bases between them. CDR3 length: 14 residues. The CDR3 nucleotides are TGTGCCAGCAGTCCTTCAGGGGCCCACACTGAAGCTTTCTTT. Translation: CASSPSGAHTEAFF.

This chain uses TRBV7-6 with TRBJ2-5; the match to TRBD1 covers 7 bases. Germline CDR1 and CDR2: SGHVS and FNYEAQ. The CDR3 consists of 15 residues. The ends lost 2 bases at V and 3 bases at J; junction bases unmatched: 6. DNA of the CDR3: TGTGCCAGCAGCTTATACCGACAGGGAGAAGAGACCCAGTACTTC. Its protein product is CASSLYRQGEETQYF.

The chain recombines TRBV7-8 with TRBJ1-2; D call uncertain. Trimming pared 9 bases from V and 1 base from J, leaving 12 bases between. Germline lookup yields CDR1 SGHVS and CDR2 FQNEAQ. This CDR3 has 13 residues. CDR3 bases: TGTGCCAGTTCGGGAGTCTTTAACTATGGCTACACCTTC. Translated, it gives CASSGVFNYGYTF.

The chain employs TRBV5-1 and TRBJ2-7; possibly TRBD1 or TRBD2 for D (5 bases each). This CDR3 has 15 residues. Germline V gives CDR1 SGHRS, CDR2 YFSETQ. Deletions cut 0 bases from V and 1 base from J, with 11 bases between. CDR3 coding DNA: TGCGCCAGCAGCTTGGGGGCAGGGAGTTCCTACGAGCAGTACTTC. This sequence encodes CASSLGAGSSYEQYF. Drawing the rest from reference TRBV5-1 and TRBJ2-7, the complete variable domain is KAGVTQTPRYLIKTRGQQVTLSCSPISGHRSVSWYQQTPGQGLQFLFEYFSETQRNKGNFPGRFSGRQFSNSRSEMNVSTLELGDSALYLCASSLGAGSSYEQYFGPGTRLTVT.

This clone was counted a single time. This sequence joins TRBV5-4 and TRBJ1-4; 7 bases are a match to TRBD1. The CDR3 loop spans 15 amino acids. Germline V CDR1 and CDR2: SGHNT, YYREEE (reference sequence). V shed 4 bases, J shed 7 bases, and the junction held 10 bases outside the gene matches. The CDR3 is CASSQFGTEVEKLFF. The CDR3 DNA reads as TGTGCCAGCAGCCAATTTGGGACAGAGGTTGAAAAACTGTTTTTT.

The chain links TRBV6-6 to TRBJ2-7, with 7 positions matching TRBD2. Germline V lookup: CDR1 MNHNY, CDR2 SVGAGI (reference sequence). The CDR3 extends over 13 amino acids. J lost 4 bases, V lost 9 bases, and 9 bases had no gene match. This CDR3 reads CASAKLGGYEQYF. Here the CDR3 DNA reads TGTGCCAGTGCAAAACTGGGAGGGTACGAGCAGTACTTC.

The chain is built from TRBV5-1 and TRBJ1-6; D gene unclear. V gave up 4 bases and J gave up 10 bases, with 12 bases separating them. Germline lookup yields CDR1 SGHRS and CDR2 YFSETQ. The CDR3 has 13 residues. The CDR3 coding sequence is TGCGCCAGCAGCCCGGGAGGCGTCTCACCCCTCCACTTT. Encoded protein: CASSPGGVSPLHF.

The V and J genes are TRBV4-1 and TRBJ2-4; 9 positions match TRBD1. The CDR3 extends over 14 amino acids. Germline CDR1 reads MGHRA; CDR2 reads YSYEKL. The junction had 8 bases not matched to a gene; V was cut back by 6 bases and J by 8 bases. CDR3 residues: CASRLRGQGDIQYF. CDR3 DNA sequence: TGCGCCAGCAGGCTTAGGGGACAGGGAGACATTCAGTACTTC.

The V and J genes are TRBV6-1 and TRBJ1-2; D may be TRBD1 (5 bases). V was clipped by 5 bases and J by 3 bases, with 16 bases between them. The CDR3 runs 15 residues. Germline V gene data show CDR1 as MNHNS and CDR2 as SASEGT. The CDR3 loop is CASSHPLRTHYGYTF. The CDR3 region has the DNA TGTGCCAGCAGTCACCCTCTGAGGACACACTATGGCTACACCTTC.

The chain links TRBV4-2 to TRBJ1-2; D is perhaps TRBD1 (6 bases). The CDR3 consists of 17 residues. CDR1 and CDR2 from the germline V gene are LGHNA and YNFKEQ. V lost 0 bases and J 0 bases, leaving 14 bases between the germline ends. CDR3 sequence reads: CASSQDEAGVANYGYTF. The DNA for the CDR3 is TGTGCCAGCAGCCAAGATGAGGCAGGGGTAGCTAACTATGGCTACACCTTC.